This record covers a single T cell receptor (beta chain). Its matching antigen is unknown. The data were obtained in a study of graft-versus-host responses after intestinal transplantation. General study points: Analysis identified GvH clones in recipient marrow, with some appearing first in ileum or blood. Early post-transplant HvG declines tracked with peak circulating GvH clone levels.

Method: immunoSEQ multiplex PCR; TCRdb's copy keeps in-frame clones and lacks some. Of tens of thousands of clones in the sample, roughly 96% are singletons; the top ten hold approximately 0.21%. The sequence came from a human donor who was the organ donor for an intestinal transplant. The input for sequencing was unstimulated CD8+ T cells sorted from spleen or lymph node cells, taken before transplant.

The CDR3 reads CASTPTSEETQYF. The CDR3 coding sequence is TGTGCCAGCACCCCGACTAGCGAAGAGACCCAGTACTTC. The chain uses TRBV7-9 and TRBJ2-5, with 8 nucleotides matching TRBD2. Trimming took 7 bases from V and 3 from J; bases not matched to a gene: 4. Germline-derived CDR1 and CDR2 are SEHNR and FQNEAQ (reference sequence). This CDR3 is 13 amino acids long.